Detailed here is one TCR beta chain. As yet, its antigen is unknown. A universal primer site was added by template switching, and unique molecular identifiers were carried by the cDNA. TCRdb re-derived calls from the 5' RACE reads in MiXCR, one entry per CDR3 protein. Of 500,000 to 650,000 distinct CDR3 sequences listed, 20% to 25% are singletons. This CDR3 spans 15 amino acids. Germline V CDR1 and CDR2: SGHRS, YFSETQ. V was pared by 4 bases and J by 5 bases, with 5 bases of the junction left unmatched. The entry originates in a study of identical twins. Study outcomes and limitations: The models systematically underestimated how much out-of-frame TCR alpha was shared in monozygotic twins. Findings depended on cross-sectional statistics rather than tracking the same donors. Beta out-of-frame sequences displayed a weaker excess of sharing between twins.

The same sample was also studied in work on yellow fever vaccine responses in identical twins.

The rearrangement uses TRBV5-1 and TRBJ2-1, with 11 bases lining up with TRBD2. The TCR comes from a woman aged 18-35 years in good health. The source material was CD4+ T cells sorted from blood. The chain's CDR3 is CASSRPGLADNEQFF. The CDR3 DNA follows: TGCGCCAGCAGCCGGCCGGGACTAGCGGACAATGAGCAGTTCTTC.